The next 3 T cell receptor beta chains were all read from a single sample in a study of neurological immune-mediated disorders. Time point: longitudinal time-point 1 (baseline). TCRdb fed the 5' RACE reads into MiXCR, producing one record per CDR3 protein. The table has under 90,000 distinct CDR3 sequences, roughly 10% seen once; the top ten hold 8.5% to 10%. Sequenced material: PBMCs. The receptors stem from a man aged 25 to 40 in good health.

This clonotype was observed many times. The rearrangement joins TRBV5-1 to TRBJ2-1; D is ambiguous. V shed 5 bases and J shed 6 bases, with 12 bases lying between them. The CDR3 covers 13 residues. Germline CDR1 and CDR2: SGHRS and YFSETQ. As DNA, the CDR3 is TGCGCCAGCAGACCTGTGGTAGGCAATGAGCAGTTCTTC. It translates to CASRPVVGNEQFF. The entire variable domain, with the rest obtained from reference TRBV5-1 and TRBJ2-1, is as follows: KAGVTQTPRYLIKTRGQQVTLSCSPISGHRSVSWYQQTPGQGLQFLFEYFSETQRNKGNFPGRFSGRQFSNSRSEMNVSTLELGDSALYLCASRPVVGNEQFFGPGTRLTVL.

This clonotype occurred many times. This chain uses TRBV10-3 with TRBJ1-3; D is undetermined. Trimming took off 2 bases at V and 0 bases at J, with 5 bases between the two ends. The CDR3 sequence is 14 residues long. Germline CDR1 ENHRY, CDR2 SYGVKD. The chain's CDR3 is CAISEPGSGNTIYF. CDR3 coding DNA: TGTGCCATCAGTGAGCCCGGCTCTGGAAACACCATATATTTT.

At least ten counts were recorded for this clonotype. This rearrangement joins TRBV7-7 to TRBJ2-5, with 11 positions matching TRBD1. This CDR3 comprises 15 residues. Germline V CDR1 and CDR2: SSHAT, FNYEAQ (reference sequence). Trimming removed 5 bases from V and 5 bases from J; junction bases left unmatched: 7. CDR3 nucleotide sequence: TGTGCCAGCAGCAAAGGGACAGGGGGGTCGGAGACCCAGTACTTC. Its translation: CASSKGTGGSETQYF.